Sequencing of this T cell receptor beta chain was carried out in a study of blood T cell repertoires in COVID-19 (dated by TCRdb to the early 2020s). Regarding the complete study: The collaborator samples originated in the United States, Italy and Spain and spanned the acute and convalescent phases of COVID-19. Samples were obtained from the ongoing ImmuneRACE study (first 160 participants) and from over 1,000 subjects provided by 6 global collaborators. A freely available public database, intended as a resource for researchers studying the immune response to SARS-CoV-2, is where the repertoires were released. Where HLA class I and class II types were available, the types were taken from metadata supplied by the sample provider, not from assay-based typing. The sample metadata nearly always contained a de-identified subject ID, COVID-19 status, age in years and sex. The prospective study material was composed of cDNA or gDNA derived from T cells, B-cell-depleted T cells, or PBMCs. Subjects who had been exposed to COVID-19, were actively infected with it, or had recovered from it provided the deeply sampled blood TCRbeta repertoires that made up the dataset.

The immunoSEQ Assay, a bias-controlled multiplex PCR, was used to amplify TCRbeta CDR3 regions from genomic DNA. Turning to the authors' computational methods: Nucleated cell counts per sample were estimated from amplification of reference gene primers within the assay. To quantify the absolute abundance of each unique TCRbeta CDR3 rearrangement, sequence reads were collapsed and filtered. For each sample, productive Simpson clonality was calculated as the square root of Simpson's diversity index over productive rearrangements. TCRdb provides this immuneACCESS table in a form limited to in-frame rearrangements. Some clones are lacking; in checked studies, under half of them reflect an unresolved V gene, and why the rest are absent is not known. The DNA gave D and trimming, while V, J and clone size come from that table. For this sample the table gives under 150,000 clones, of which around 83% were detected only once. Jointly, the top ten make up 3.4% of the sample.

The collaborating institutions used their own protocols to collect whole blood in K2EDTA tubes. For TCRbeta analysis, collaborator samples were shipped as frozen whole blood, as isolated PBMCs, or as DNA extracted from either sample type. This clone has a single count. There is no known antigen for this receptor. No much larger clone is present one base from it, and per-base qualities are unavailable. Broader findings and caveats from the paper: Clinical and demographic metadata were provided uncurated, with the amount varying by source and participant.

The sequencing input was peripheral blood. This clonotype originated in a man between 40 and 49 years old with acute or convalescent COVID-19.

Here is the DNA: TGTGCCAGCAGCTTAGTTCTCGGGGAGACCCAGTACTTC. It translates as CASSLVLGETQYF. The rearrangement joined TRBV11-2 to TRBJ2-5, with an unclear D gene assignment. The CDR3 sequence holds 13 residues, the cysteine and phenylalanine included. Only the CDR3 region is kept as DNA, spanning 39 bases read in frame from base 1. The V and J ends are trimmed by 1 base and 5 bases, leaving 8 bases between them. CDR1 and CDR2 are read off the germline V gene as SGHAT and FQNNGV.